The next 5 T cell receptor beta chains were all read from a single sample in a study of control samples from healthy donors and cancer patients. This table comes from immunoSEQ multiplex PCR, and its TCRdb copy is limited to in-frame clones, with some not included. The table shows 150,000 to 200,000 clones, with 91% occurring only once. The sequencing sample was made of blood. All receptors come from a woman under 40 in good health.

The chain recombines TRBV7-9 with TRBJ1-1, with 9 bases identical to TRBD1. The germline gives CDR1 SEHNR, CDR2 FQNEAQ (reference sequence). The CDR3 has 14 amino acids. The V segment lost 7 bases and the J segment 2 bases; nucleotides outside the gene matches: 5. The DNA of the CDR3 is TGTGCCAGCAAGAGGACAGGGGAAAACACTGAAGCTTTCTTT. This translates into CASKRTGENTEAFF. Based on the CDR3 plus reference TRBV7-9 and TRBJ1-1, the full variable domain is DTGVSQNPRHKITKRGQNVTFRCDPISEHNRLYWYRQTLGQGPEFLTYFQNEAQLEKSRLLSDRFSAERPKGSFSTLEIQRTEQGDSAMYLCASKRTGENTEAFFGQGTRLTVV.

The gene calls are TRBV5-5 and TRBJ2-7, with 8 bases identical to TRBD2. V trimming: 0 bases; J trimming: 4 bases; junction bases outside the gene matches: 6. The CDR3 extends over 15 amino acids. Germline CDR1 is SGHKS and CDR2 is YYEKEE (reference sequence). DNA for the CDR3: TGTGCCAGCAGCTTGGCGGGGGGGCGCGGGTACGAGCAGTACTTC. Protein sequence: CASSLAGGRGYEQYF.

CDR3 amino acids: CASSQSDLAGGPNEQYF. The CDR3 nucleotides read TGCGCCAGCAGTCAATCGGACCTAGCGGGGGGGCCGAACGAGCAGTACTTC. This sequence joins TRBV23-1 and TRBJ2-7; 12 bases agree with TRBD2. TRBV23-1 is given ORF status, its function remaining uncertain. The CDR3 covers 17 residues. Trimming took 0 bases from V and 5 from J; bases not matched to a gene: 8.

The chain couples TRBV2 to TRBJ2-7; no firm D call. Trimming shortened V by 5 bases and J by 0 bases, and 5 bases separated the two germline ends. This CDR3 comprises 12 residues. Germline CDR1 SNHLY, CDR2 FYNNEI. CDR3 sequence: CASSRLSYEQYF. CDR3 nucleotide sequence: TGTGCCAGCAGTCGACTCTCCTACGAGCAGTACTTC.

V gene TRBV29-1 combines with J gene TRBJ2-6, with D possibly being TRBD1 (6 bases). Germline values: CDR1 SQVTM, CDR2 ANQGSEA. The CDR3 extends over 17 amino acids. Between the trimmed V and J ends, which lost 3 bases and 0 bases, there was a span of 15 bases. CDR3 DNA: TGCAGCGTTGAGCAAGTAGGGGGAAGCTCTGGGGCCAACGTCCTGACTTTC. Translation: CSVEQVGGSSGANVLTF.